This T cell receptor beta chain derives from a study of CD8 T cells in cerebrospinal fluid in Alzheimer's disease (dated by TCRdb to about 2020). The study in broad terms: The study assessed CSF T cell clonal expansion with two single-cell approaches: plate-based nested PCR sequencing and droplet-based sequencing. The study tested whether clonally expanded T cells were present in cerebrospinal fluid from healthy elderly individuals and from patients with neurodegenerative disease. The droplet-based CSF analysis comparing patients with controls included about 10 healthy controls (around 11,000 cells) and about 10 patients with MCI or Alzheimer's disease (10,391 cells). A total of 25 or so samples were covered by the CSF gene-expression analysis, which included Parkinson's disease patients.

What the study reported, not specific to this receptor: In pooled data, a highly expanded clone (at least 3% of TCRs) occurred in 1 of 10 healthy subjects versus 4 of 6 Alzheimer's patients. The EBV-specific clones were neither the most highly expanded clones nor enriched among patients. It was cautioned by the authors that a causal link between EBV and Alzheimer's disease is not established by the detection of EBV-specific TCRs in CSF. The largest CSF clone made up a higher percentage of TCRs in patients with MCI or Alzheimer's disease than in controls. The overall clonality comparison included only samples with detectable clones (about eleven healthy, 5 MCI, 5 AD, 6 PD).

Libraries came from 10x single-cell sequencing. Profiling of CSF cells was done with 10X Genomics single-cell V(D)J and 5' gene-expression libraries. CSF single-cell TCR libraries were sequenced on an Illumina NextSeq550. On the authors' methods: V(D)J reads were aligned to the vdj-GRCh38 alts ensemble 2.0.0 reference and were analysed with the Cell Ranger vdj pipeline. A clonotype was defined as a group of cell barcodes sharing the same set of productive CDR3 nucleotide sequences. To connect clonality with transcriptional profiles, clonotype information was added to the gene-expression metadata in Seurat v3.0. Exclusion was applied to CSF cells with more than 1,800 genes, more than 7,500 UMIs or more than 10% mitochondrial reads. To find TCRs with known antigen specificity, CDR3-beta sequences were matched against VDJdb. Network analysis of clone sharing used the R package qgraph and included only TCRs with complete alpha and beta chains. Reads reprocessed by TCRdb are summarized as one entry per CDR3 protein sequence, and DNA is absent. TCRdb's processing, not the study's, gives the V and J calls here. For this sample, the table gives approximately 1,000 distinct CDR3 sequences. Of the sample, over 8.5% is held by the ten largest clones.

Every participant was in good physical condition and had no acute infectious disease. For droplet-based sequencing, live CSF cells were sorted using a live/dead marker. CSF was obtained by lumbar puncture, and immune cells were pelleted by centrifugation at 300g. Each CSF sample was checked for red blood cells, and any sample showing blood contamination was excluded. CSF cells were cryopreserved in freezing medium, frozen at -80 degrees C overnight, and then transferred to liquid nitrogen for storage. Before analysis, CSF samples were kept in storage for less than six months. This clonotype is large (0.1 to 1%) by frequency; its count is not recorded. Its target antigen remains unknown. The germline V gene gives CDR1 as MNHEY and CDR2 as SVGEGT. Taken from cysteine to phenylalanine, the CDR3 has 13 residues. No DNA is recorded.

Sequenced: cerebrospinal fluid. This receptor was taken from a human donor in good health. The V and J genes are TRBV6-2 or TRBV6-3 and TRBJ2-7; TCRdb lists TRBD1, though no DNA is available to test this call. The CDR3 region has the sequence CASEGGPSYEQYF.